Below are 2 T cell receptor beta chains sequenced from a single sample in a study of control samples from healthy donors and cancer patients. Sequencing was performed with immunoSEQ multiplex PCR; in TCRdb, only in-frame clones are kept and a portion is missing. The sample carries around 140,000 clones, roughly nine tenths recorded once. Sequenced input: blood. All receptors derive from a man aged 18 to 29 in good health.

The rearrangement joins TRBV7-9 to TRBJ1-2, with D possibly matching TRBD1 (5 bases). The CDR3 is 14 amino acids. V lost 4 bases, J lost 4 bases, and 13 bases lay in between. Per germline, CDR1 SEHNR and CDR2 FQNEAQ (reference sequence). The CDR3 spells CASSSQALGYGYTF. The CDR3 coding sequence is TGTGCCAGCAGCTCACAGGCCCTGGGCTATGGCTACACCTTC.

The genes are TRBV7-2 and TRBJ1-2, with D maybe TRBD1 (5 bases). V shed 5 bases and J shed 8 bases, with 27 bases lying between them. Germline V gene data show CDR1 as SGHTA and CDR2 as FQGNSA. This CDR3 is built from 17 residues. The CDR3 region is CASSPRRDSPLARGYTF. The CDR3 nucleotides read TGTGCCAGCAGCCCCAGACGAGACAGCCCCTTAGCTAGGGGCTACACCTTC. The full variable domain, rest sourced from reference TRBV7-2 and TRBJ1-2, is GAGVSQSPSNKVTEKGKDVELRCDPISGHTALYWYRQSLGQGLEFLIYFQGNSAPDKSGLPSDRFSAERTGGSVSTLTIQRTQQEDSAVYLCASSPRRDSPLARGYTFGSGTRLTVV.